The T cell receptor (beta chain) under discussion was sequenced for a study of cytomegalovirus exposure and HLA in healthy donors. Study-wide points: Highly shared sequence variants in one cluster were likely a sequencing artifact.

A word on this clone: Its specificity is not known.

It was with 60 Vbeta and 13 Jbeta primers that the PCR ran. Profiling relied on immunoSEQ multiplex PCR, and the TCRdb table lists in-frame clones only, not all of them. The data contain approximately 180,000 clones, 70% to 80% of them singletons. V lost 5 bases to trimming and J lost 4 bases; unmatched junction nucleotides: 5. The CDR3 spans 15 residues. The germline V gene has CDR1 SNHLY and CDR2 FYNNEI. The chain joins TRBV2 to TRBJ1-5; 10 bases are a match to TRBD1. The clonotype comes from a male donor in good health and CMV-seronegative. Sequencing input: PBMCs. CDR3 nucleotides: TGTGCCAGCAGTTTCGACAGGGGGCGTAATCAGCCCCAGCATTTT. Translated: CASSFDRGRNQPQHF.